This TCR beta chain was sequenced in a study of Graves' ophthalmopathy and Graves' hyperthyroidism. Study context: No treatment had been given when peripheral blood was collected at initial diagnosis.

Diagnoses were established from clinical symptoms, serum thyroxine, TRAb, thyroid ultrasound and orbital computed tomography. Isolation of PBMCs was performed using about 9.9 ml of fresh peripheral blood. This clonotype came up a few times. Its antigen is currently unknown. The ends were cut back, 0 bases at V and 0 bases at J, with 15 bases in the middle. Germline V gene data show CDR1 as MNHEY and CDR2 as SVGEGT. The CDR3 is 18 residues long. General study findings and limits: Among expanded thyroid clonotypes above 0.001 frequency, most also occurred in blood.

RNA transcripts were the template, and TCR beta CDR3 regions were amplified from them. The authors performed first-round RT-PCR with HTBI primers and then a second-round multiplex PCR. TCRdb fed the multiplex PCR reads into MiXCR, producing one record per CDR3 protein. The sample shows 680,000 or so distinct CDR3 sequences, about 20% of them seen only once. The gene calls are TRBV6-2 or TRBV6-3 and TRBJ1-3; no clear D. Sample: peripheral blood. The source is a woman aged 18 to 35 with stable Graves' hyperthyroidism. Some clones in this sample may be carry-over from other donors' samples. The DNA of the CDR3 is TGTGCCAGCAGTTACTCGAGATCCGCCCCGATCTCTGGAAACACCATATATTTT. It codes for CASSYSRSAPISGNTIYF.